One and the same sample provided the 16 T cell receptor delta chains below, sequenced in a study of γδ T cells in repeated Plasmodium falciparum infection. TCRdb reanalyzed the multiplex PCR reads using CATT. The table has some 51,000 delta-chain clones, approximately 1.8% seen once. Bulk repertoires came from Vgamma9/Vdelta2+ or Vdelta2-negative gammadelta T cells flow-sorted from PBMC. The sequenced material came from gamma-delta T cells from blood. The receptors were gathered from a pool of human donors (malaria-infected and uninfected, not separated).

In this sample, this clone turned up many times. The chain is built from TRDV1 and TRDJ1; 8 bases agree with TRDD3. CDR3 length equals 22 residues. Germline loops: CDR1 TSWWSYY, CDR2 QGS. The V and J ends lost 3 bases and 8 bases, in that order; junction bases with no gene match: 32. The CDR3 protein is CALGDRPLLLRMLGDPDGKLIF. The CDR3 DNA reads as TGTGCTCTTGGGGATCGTCCTTTACTCCTACGTATGCTGGGGGACCCCGATGGCAAACTCATCTTT.

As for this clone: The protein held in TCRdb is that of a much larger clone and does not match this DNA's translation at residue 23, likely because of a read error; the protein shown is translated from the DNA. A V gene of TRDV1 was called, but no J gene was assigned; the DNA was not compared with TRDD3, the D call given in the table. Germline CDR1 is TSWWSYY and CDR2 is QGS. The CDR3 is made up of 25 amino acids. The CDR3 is CALGATSFTSTPLYWGIQGTAQHFF. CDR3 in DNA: TGTGCTCTTGGGGCCACGTCCTTTACCTCTACACCTTTGTACTGGGGGATACAGGGGACAGCACAACACTTCTTT.

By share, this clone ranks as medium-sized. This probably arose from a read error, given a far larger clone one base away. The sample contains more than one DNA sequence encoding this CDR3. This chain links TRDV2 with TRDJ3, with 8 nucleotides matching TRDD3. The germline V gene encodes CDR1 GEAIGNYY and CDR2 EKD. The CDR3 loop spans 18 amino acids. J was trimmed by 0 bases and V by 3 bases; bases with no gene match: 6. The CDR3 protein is CACDQLGDTSWDTRQMFF. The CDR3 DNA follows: TGTGCCTGTGACCAGCTGGGGGACACCTCCTGGGACACCCGACAGATGTTTTTC.

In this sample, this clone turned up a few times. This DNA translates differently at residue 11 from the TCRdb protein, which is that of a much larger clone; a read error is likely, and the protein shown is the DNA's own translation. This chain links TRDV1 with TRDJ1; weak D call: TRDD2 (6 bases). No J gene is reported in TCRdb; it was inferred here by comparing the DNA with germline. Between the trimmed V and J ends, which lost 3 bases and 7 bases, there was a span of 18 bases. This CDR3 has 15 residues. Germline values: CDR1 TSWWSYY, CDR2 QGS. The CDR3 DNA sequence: TGTGCTCTTGGGGATCCTTCCCCTACTTGGAGTAAACTCATCTTT. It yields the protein CALGDPSPTWSKLIF.

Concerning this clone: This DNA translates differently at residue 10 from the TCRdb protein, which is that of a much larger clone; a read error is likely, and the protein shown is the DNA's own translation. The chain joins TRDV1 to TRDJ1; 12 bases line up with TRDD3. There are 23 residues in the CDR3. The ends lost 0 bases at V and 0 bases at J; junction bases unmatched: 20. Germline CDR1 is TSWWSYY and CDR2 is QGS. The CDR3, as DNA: TGTGCTCTTGGGGAACTACCTACGAGGTTGTACTGGGGGATACCGACGTACACCGATAAACTCATCTTT. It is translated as CALGELPTRLYWGIPTYTDKLIF.

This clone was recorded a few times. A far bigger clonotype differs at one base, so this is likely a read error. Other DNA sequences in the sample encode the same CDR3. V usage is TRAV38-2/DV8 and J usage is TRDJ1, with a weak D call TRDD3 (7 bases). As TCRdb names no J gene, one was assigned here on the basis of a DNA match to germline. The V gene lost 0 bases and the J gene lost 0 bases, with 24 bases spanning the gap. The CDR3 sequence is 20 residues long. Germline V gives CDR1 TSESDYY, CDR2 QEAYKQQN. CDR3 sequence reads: CAYRSAFLSYWGTYTDKLIF. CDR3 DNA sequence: TGTGCTTATAGGAGCGCATTCCTATCATACTGGGGAACGTACACCGATAAACTCATCTTT.

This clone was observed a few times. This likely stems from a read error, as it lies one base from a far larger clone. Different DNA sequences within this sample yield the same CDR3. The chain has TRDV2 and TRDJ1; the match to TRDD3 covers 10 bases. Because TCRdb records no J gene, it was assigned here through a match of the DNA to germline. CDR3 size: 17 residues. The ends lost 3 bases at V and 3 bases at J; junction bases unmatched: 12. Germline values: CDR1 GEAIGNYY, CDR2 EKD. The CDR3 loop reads CACDPLLGDNGADKLIF. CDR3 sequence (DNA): TGTGCCTGTGACCCCCTGCTGGGGGATAACGGGGCCGATAAACTCATCTTT.

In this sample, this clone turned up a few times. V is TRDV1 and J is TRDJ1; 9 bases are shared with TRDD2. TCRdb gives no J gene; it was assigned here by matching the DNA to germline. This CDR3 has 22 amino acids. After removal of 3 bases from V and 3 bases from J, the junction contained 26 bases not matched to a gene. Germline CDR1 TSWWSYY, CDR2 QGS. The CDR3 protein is CALGDRLPTTFYGKSTSDKLIF. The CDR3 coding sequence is TGTGCTCTTGGGGACCGCCTTCCTACAACGTTCTATGGGAAAAGTACCTCCGATAAACTCATCTTT.

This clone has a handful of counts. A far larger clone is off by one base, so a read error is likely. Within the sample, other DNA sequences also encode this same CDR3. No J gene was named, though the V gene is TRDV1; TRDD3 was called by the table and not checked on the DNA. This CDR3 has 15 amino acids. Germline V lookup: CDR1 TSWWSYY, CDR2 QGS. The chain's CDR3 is CALGVTPGGGGKLIF. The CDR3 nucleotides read TGTGCTCTTGGGGTTACTCCCGGGGGCGGCGGTAAACTCATCTTC.

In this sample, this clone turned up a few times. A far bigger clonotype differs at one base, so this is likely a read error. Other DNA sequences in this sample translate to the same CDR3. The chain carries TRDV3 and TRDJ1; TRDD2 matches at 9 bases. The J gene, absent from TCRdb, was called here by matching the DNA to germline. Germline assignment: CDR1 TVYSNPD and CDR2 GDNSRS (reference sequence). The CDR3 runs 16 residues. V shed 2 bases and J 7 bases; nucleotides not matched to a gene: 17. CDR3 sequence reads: CAFYRLPTVCEGKLIF. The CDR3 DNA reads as TGTGCCTTTTATCGCCTTCCTACGGTGTGTGAAGGTAAACTCATCTTT.

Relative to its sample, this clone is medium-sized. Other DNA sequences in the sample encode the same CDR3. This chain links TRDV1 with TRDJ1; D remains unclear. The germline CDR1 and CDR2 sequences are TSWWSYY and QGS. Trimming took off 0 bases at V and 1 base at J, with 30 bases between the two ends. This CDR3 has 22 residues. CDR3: CALGELFYNSHCPFEPTDKLIF. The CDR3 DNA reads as TGTGCTCTTGGGGAACTCTTCTATAACAGCCACTGCCCTTTTGAACCCACCGATAAACTCATCTTT.

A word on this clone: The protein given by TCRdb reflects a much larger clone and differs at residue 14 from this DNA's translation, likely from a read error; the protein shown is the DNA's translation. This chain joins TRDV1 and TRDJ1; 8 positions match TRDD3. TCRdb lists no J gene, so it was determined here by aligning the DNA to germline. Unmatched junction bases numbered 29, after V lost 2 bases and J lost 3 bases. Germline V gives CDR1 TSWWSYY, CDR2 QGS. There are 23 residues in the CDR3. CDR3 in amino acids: CALGEFGPPTDWGVPSSSDKLIF. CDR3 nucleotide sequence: TGTGCTCTTGGGGAATTTGGCCCTCCTACCGACTGGGGGGTACCTAGTTCTTCCGATAAACTCATCTTT.

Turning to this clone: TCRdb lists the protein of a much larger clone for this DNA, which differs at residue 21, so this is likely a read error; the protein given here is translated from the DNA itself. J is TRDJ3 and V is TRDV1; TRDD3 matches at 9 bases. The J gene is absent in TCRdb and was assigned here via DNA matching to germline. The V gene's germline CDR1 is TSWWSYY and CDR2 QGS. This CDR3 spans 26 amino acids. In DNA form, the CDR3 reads TGTGCTCTTGGGGAACTCAACCCCCCTACGTTGGAAGTCTGGGGGATTAGCTCCTGGGACATCCGACAGATGTTTTTC. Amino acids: CALGELNPPTLEVWGISSWDIRQMFF.

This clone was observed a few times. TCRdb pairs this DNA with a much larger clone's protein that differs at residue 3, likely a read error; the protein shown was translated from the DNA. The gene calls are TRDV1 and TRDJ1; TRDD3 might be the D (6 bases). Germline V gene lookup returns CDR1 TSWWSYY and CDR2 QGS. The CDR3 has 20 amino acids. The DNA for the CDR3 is TGTGCTCATGGGGAACTTATATGGACAGACGGGGACTGGGACACCGATAAACTCATCTTT. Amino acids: CAHGELIWTDGDWDTDKLIF.

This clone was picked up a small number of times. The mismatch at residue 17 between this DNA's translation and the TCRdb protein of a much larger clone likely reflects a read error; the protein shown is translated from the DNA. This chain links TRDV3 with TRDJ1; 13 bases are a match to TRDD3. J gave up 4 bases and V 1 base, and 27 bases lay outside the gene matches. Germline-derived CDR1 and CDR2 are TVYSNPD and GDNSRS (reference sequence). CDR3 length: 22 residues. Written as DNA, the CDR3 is TGTGCCTTTATTGGCCCTAGGCCCTACTGGGGGATACGCCCAAGGTACATCGATAAACTCATCTTT. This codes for CAFIGPRPYWGIRPRYIDKLIF.

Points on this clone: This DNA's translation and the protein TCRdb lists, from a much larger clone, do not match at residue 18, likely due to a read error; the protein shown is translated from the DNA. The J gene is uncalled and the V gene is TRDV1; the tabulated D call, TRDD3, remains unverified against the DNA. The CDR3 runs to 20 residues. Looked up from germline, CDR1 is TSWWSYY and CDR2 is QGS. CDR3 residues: CALGERTWDWGMGLTAQPFF. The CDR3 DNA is TGTGCTCTTGGGGAACGGACCTGGGACTGGGGGATGGGTTTGACAGCACAACCCTTCTTT.